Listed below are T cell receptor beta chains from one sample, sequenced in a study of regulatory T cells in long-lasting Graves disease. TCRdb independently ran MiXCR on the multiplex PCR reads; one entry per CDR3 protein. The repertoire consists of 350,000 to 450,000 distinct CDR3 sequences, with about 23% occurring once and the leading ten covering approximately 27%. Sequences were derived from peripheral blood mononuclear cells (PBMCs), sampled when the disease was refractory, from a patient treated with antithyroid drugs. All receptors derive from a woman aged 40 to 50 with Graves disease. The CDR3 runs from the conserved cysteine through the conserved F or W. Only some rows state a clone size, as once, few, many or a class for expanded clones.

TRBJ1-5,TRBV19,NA,CASSNDADTWQPQHF
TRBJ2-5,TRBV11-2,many,CASSLRWGSGETQYF
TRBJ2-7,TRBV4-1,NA,CASSRMGVEQYF
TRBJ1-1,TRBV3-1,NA,CASSQDRGGTEAFF
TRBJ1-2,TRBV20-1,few,CSVPRSQGAGSYTF
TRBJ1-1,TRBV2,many,CASRRTGRTTEAFF
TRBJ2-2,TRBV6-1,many,CAIQQGNPNTGELFF
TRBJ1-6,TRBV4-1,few,CASAQTNNSPLHF
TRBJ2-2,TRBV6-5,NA,CASSLRATGTGELFF
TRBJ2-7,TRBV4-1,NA,CASSTYKSGEQYF
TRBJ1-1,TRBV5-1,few,CASFLGGGDGTEAFF
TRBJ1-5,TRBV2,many,CASSGGGDARPQHF
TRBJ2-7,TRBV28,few,CASSLGPPLAGGNSYEQYF
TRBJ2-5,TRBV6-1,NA,CASIIAGDRYQETQYF
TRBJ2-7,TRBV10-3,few,CAISGGLAENYEQYF
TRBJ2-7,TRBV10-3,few,CAISGTGMFYEQYF
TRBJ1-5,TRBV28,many,CASSRLRTASNQPQHF
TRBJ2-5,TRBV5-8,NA,CASSPFLRGAPLLETQYF
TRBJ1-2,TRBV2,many,CASRWTGSPDGYTF
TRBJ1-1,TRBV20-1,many,CSARPTGGLGTEAFF
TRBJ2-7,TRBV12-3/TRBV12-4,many,CASSSLAALGEQYF
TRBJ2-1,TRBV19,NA,CASSLLAGVNEQFF
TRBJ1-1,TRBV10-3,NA,CAISGLNTEAFF
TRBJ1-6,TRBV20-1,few,CSARGRENTYNSPLHF
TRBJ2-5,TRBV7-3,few,CASSRAGGYQETQYF
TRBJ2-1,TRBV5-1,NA,CASSFYEQFNEQFF
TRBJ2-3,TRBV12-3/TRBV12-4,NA,CASSFLLDTQYF
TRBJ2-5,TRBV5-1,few,CASSLVHLEETQYF
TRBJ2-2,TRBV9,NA,CASSVEGTSGRLNTGELFF
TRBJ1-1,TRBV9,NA,CASSVGKVMNTEAFF